This T cell receptor beta chain was captured by sequencing in a study of T-cell memory formation after mild COVID-19 (TCRdb year 2021). As for the study more broadly: TCR sequence clusters from the two donors were largely donor specific. In a couple of donors, T-cell clones that expanded and contracted after mild COVID-19 were followed by sequencing TCRalpha and TCRbeta repertoires longitudinally. Two young, previously healthy adult volunteers, one female and one male, were included in the cohort.

Ficoll-Paque density gradient centrifugation was used to isolate PBMCs. The CDR3, from cysteine to phenylalanine, totals 16 residues. Only the CDR3 region is kept as DNA, spanning 48 bases read in frame from base 1. Trimming removed 0 bases from V and 2 bases from J, leaving 14 bases between the germline ends. CDR1 and CDR2 are read off the germline V gene as SGHVS and FQNEAQ. This clonotype is medium-sized (0.01 to 0.1%) in terms of sample share. The antigen it recognizes is unknown. Qualities for individual bases were not recorded, and no much larger clone is one base off. The run used an Illumina NovaSeq 6000. cDNA libraries for TCRalpha and TCRbeta were prepared by 5'RACE using constant-segment primers, with sample barcodes and unique molecular identifiers added. Trizol reagent was used to extract RNA from every sample. Amplification of the libraries took two PCR steps, and the second step added a second sample barcode plus Illumina TruSeq adapters. Libraries were sequenced on an Illumina NovaSeq with 2 x 150 bp paired-end reads. Per the original workflow: The reads were demultiplexed and collapsed into UMI-guided consensus sequences using migec v1.2.7. With mixcr v2.1.11, UMI consensuses were aligned to TRA and TRB V and J templates and assembled into clonotypes. Expanded or contracted clonotypes were those called significant by both edgeR and NoisET, with noise models trained on biological replicates. edgeR calls used a false discovery rate-adjusted p below 0.01 and a log2 fold-change threshold of 1. PCA with hierarchical clustering of max-normalized trajectories of the 1000 most abundant clonotypes was used as exploratory dynamics analysis. Separately sequenced CD4+ and CD8+ repertoires were used to assign a CD4 or CD8 phenotype to each responding clone. TCRdb itself trimmed the public reads at Q25 with fastp, ran MiXCR and retained productive beta chains. Each entry merges the rows of one CDR3 protein and shows their most common DNA and genes. These V and J calls rely on TCRdb rather than the paper's analysis. The table for this sample lists under 35,000 distinct CDR3 sequences; 7.4% of them were counted only once. Of the sample, roughly 13% is held by the ten largest clones.

The study at large found these results: The study included only a couple of mild cases, and larger cohorts that include severe cases with pre-infection samples were judged to be necessary. Contracting CD4+ clones turned up mainly in the CM and EM memory subsets, whereas EMRA was where CD8+ clones were enriched. Some responding clones were detected in pre-infection memory, suggesting pre-existing cross-reactive memory T cells joined the SARS-CoV-2 response. Balanced CD4/CD8 phenotypes were observed for clones contracting from day 15 to 85, whereas a bias towards CD4+ was observed for a second wave of clones expanding from day 15 to 37. SARS-CoV-2 specificity of the second-wave clones peaking on day 37 was not confirmed.

The rearranged chain carries TRBV7-8 and TRBJ2-7, and perhaps TRBD2 as D gene, on 6 matching bases. The clonotype originates from an adult woman who had mild COVID-19 (a few samples of this study predate the infection). The sample titles of this study are shuffled in the database, so cell type and time point are left out; the donor was told from shared clones. Specimen: PBMCs or a T cell subset sorted from them (not recorded which). The DNA reads TGTGCCAGCAGCTTAGCGGAGGGCGGTCCAACCTACGAGCAGTACTTC. Translated, this gives CASSLAEGGPTYEQYF.